This T cell receptor (beta chain) is from a study of Graves' ophthalmopathy and Graves' hyperthyroidism. Amplifying from RNA transcripts, the study obtained TCR beta CDR3 regions. Following a first-round RT-PCR that used HTBI primers, a second-round multiplex PCR was carried out. TCRdb re-called the multiplex PCR reads with MiXCR, one entry per CDR3 protein. The repertoire includes over a million distinct CDR3 sequences, about two fifths of them detected once, and roughly 10% sits in the top ten. This CDR3 is 15 amino acids long. The ends were cut back, 3 bases at V and 4 bases at J, with 15 bases in the middle. Germline loops: CDR1 LNHDA, CDR2 SQIVND (reference sequence).

This TCR came from an adult man with Graves' hyperthyroidism. Sequenced input: peripheral blood or thyroid tissue (not recorded which). The chain combines TRBV19 with TRBJ2-5, with D perhaps TRBD2 (6 bases). The CDR3: CASSIDSQGGETQYF. CDR3 nucleotides: TGTGCCAGTAGTATTGATTCTCAGGGAGGAGAGACCCAGTACTTC.